The 13 T cell receptor beta chains reported below all come from one sample, sequenced in a study of cytomegalovirus exposure and HLA in healthy donors. The PCR had 60 Vbeta and 13 Jbeta primers. Libraries were prepared by immunoSEQ multiplex PCR; TCRdb keeps only in-frame clonotypes and omits some of them. The sample lists around 100,000 clones, 75% occurring once. The material sequenced was PBMCs. These receptors originate from a man aged 45-65 years in good health and CMV-seronegative.

This chain joins TRBV18 and TRBJ2-2; no definite D call. Trimming left V 0 bases short and J 5 bases short, with 10 bases between. Per germline, CDR1 KGHSH and CDR2 LQKENI. The CDR3 loop spans 15 amino acids. The CDR3 nucleotides read TGTGCCAGCTCACCACCGGCAGGTCGGACCGGGGAGCTGTTTTTT. Protein sequence: CASSPPAGRTGELFF.

The chain employs TRBV6-5 and TRBJ1-3; unclear D gene. With 4 bases removed from V and 0 bases from J, the gap between germline ends came to 10 bases. The CDR3 contains 15 residues. Germline-derived CDR1 and CDR2 are MNHEY and SVGAGI. The CDR3 loop is CASSFSRDSGNTIYF. CDR3 coding DNA: TGTGCCAGCAGTTTTTCACGGGACTCTGGAAACACCATATATTTT.

V gene TRBV1 combines with J gene TRBJ2-4; the listed D gene, TRBD1, was not tested against the DNA. TRBV1 is described as a pseudogene. The CDR3 is made up of 16 amino acids. The CDR3 spells CTSSQEVDRDENIQYF. The CDR3 DNA sequence: TGCACCAGCAGCCAAGAGGTGGACAGGGACGAAAACATTCAGTACTTC.

This clone showed up just once. CDR3 bases: TGTGCCAGCAACGGGAGGGACTGGAACACCGGGGAGCTGTTTTTT. It specifies CASNGRDWNTGELFF. The rearrangement joins TRBV2 to TRBJ2-2; 8 bases map to TRBD2. CDR1 and CDR2 (germline): SNHLY, FYNNEI. The CDR3 totals 15 residues. V lost 7 bases and J lost 1; bases outside the gene matches: 5.

This clone was seen just once. The chain uses TRBV18 and TRBJ1-1, with D unclear. V was trimmed by 2 bases and J by 5 bases, leaving 15 bases between them. Germline V gives CDR1 KGHSH, CDR2 LQKENI. The CDR3 runs 15 residues. In nucleotides, the CDR3 is TGTGCCAGCTCACCAATTAAGGGAGAGGGTACTGAAGCTTTCTTT. Translated: CASSPIKGEGTEAFF.

The chain recombines TRBV9 with TRBJ2-5; weak D call: TRBD1 (6 bases). The closer fit of TRBJ2-7 to the DNA end suggests the J call may be wrong. The CDR3 loop spans 12 amino acids. The germline V gene encodes CDR1 SGDLS and CDR2 YYNGEE. Here the CDR3 reads CASAGETYEQYF. The CDR3 DNA follows: TGTGCCAGCGCAGGGGAAACCTACGAGCAGTACTTC.

This clone was picked up a small number of times. The chain uses TRBV6-4 and TRBJ2-6; TRBD1 matches 8 bases. The CDR3 runs to 18 residues. Unmatched junction bases numbered 17, after V lost 9 bases and J lost 4 bases. Germline CDR1 MRHNA, CDR2 SNTAGT. The CDR3 bases are TGTGCCAGGAAAACAGGACAGGGAGACCCTATGGGGGCCAACGTCCTGACTTTC. It specifies CARKTGQGDPMGANVLTF.

This chain joins TRBV28 and TRBJ1-2, with D possibly matching TRBD1 (5 bases). Trimming took off 7 bases at V and 6 bases at J, with 18 bases between the two ends. The CDR3 loop spans 14 amino acids. Looked up from germline, CDR1 is MDHEN and CDR2 is SYDVKM. The CDR3 coding sequence is TGTGCCAGCACTCCGGGGGGTCCCGCGGATGGCTACACCTTC. Its translation: CASTPGGPADGYTF.

The V and J genes are TRBV4-3 and TRBJ1-5, with unresolved D. CDR1 and CDR2 (germline): LGHNA, YSLEER. The length of the CDR3 is 14 residues. V was trimmed by 4 bases and J by 7 bases, leaving 14 bases between them. DNA for the CDR3: TGCGCCAGCAGCCCCGACACTGGAGGGCAGCCCCAGCATTTT. Amino acids: CASSPDTGGQPQHF.

The chain has TRBV28 and TRBJ1-3; perhaps TRBD1 as D (6 bases). V was cut by 2 bases and J by 4 bases, with 12 bases left in between. CDR3 length: 15 residues. Germline CDR1 MDHEN, CDR2 SYDVKM. In DNA, the CDR3 is TGTGCCAGCAGTTTAATCGGGGGGCAAGGAAACACCATATATTTT. Its protein product is CASSLIGGQGNTIYF.

The chain joins TRBV2 to TRBJ2-2; D not certain. This CDR3 contains 15 residues. V was shortened by 3 bases and J by 2 bases, with 10 bases between the two germline ends. Germline CDR1 is SNHLY and CDR2 is FYNNEI. The CDR3 protein is CASSEWPPNTGELFF. Written as DNA, the CDR3 is TGTGCCAGCAGTGAGTGGCCGCCTAACACCGGGGAGCTGTTTTTT. Full variable domain (rest looked up from reference TRBV2 and TRBJ2-2): EPEVTQTPSHQVTQMGQEVILRCVPISNHLYFYWYRQILGQKVEFLVSFYNNEISEKSEIFDDQFSVERPDGSNFTLKIRSTKLEDSAMYFCASSEWPPNTGELFFGEGSRLTVL.

This sequence joins TRBV15 and TRBJ2-7; no reliable D call. Germline V gene sequence: CDR1 LNHNV, CDR2 YYDKDF (reference sequence). The V and J ends lost 8 bases and 4 bases respectively, with 12 bases between them. The CDR3 extends over 12 amino acids. DNA of the CDR3: TGTGCCACCGGGCAGTCCACGTACGAGCAGTACTTC. Protein: CATGQSTYEQYF.

Only a few counts were recorded for this clone. The chain recombines TRBV30 with TRBJ2-7, with D possibly matching TRBD2 (7 bases). This CDR3 region has 12 residues. Trimming took 8 bases from V and 2 from J, leaving 13 bases between them. Germline CDR1 GTSNPN, CDR2 SVGIG (reference sequence). The CDR3 spells CAKKGGAYEQYF. CDR3 DNA: TGTGCCAAGAAGGGGGGGGCCTACGAGCAGTACTTC.